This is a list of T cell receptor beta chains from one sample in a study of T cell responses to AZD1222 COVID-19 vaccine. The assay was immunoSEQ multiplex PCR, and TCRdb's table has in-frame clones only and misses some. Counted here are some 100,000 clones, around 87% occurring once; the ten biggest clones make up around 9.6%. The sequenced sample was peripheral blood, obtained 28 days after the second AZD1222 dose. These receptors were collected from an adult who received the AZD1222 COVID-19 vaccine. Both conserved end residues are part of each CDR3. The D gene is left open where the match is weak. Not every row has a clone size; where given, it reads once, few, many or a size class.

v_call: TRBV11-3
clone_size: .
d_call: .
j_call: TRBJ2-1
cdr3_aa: CASSYRAGNEQFF
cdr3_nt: TGTGCCAGCAGCTACCGGGCGGGTAATGAGCAGTTCTTC

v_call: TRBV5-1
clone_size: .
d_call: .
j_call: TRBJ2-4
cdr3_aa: CASSLEGAKNIQYF
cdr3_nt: TGCGCCAGCAGCTTGGAGGGGGCCAAAAACATTCAGTACTTC

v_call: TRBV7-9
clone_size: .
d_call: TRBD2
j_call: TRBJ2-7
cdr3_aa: CASSRTGGNEQYF
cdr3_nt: TGTGCCAGCAGTCGTACGGGGGGGAACGAGCAGTACTTC

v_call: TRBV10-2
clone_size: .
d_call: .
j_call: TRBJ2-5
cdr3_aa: CASSESRPRTEETQYF
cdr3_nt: TGCGCCAGCAGTGAGTCTAGACCCAGGACTGAAGAGACCCAGTACTTC

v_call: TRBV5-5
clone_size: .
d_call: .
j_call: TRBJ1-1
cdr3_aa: CASSWGIMNTEAFF
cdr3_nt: TGTGCCAGCAGCTGGGGAATTATGAACACTGAAGCTTTCTTT

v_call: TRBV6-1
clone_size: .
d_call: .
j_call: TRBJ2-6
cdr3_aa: CASSEAKSDPGTPKNVLTF
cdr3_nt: TGTGCCAGCAGTGAAGCTAAAAGTGACCCCGGGACGCCGAAAAACGTCCTGACTTTC

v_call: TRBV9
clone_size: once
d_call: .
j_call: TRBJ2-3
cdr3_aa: CASSVQVKSTDTQYF
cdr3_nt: TGTGCCAGCAGCGTGCAAGTGAAATCTACAGATACGCAGTATTTT

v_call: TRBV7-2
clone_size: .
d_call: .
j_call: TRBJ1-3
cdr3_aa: CASSSAPHIIIYF
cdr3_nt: TGTGCCAGCAGCTCCGCCCCACATATTATCATATATTTT

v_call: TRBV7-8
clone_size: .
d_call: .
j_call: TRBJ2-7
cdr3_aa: CASSLGLASFEQYF
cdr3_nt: TGTGCCAGCAGCTTAGGGCTAGCCAGTTTCGAGCAGTACTTC

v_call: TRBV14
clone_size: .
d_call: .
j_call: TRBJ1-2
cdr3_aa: CASSYDRNYGYTF
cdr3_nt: TGTGCCAGCAGCTATGACAGGAACTATGGCTACACCTTC

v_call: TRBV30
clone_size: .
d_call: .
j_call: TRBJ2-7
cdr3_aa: CAWNTGTDSYEQYF
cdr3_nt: TGTGCCTGGAACACCGGGACCGACTCCTACGAGCAGTACTTC

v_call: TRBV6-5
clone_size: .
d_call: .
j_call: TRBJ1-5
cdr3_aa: CASSPGSNQPQHF
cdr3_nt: TGTGCCAGCAGTCCGGGGTCCAATCAGCCCCAGCATTTT

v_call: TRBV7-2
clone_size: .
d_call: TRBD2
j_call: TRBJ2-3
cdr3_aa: CASSFTSGRHTDTQYF
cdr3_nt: TGTGCCAGCAGCTTTACTAGCGGGAGGCACACAGATACGCAGTATTTT

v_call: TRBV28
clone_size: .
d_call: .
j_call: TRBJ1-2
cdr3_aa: CASSRSGVHGYTF
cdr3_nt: TGTGCCAGCAGTCGATCAGGGGTCCATGGCTACACCTTC

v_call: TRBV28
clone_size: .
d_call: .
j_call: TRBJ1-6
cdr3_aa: CASSSTGRDSPLHF
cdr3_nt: TGTGCCAGCAGTTCCACAGGGCGGGATTCACCCCTCCACTTT

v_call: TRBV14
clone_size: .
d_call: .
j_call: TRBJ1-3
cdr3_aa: CASSQDPGQRAGNTIYF
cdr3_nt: TGTGCCAGCAGCCAAGATCCGGGACAAAGGGCTGGAAACACCATATATTTT

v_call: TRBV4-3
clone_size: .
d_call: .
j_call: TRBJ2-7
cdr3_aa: CASSQDSTAAYYEQYF
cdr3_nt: TGCGCCAGCAGCCAAGATTCCACAGCCGCCTACTACGAGCAGTACTTC

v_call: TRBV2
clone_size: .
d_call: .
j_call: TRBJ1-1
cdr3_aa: CASSEEGEDTEAFF
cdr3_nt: TGTGCCAGCAGTGAAGAGGGGGAGGACACTGAAGCTTTCTTT

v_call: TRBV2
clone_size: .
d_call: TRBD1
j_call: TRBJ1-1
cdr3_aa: CASSAQGQGNTEAFF
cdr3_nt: TGTGCCAGCAGTGCCCAGGGACAGGGGAACACTGAAGCTTTCTTT

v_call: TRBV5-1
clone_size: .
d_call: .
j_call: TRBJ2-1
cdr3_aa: CASSLGSNNEQFF
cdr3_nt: TGCGCCAGCAGCTTGGGGTCTAACAATGAGCAGTTCTTC

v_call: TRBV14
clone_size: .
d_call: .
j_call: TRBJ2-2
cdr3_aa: CASSQGRSSLAGELFF
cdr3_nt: TGTGCCAGCAGCCAAGGAAGGTCGTCCTTGGCCGGGGAGCTGTTTTTT

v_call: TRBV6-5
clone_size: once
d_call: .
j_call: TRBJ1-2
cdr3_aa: CASRDTGSSGYTF
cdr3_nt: TGTGCCAGCAGGGATACAGGGTCTAGTGGCTACACCTTC

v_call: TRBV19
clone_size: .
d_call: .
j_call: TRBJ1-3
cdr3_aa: CASSILGSSGNTIYF
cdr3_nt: TGTGCCAGTAGTATCCTGGGGAGCTCTGGAAACACCATATATTTT

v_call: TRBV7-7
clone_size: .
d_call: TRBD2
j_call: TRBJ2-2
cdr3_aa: CASSPGLAGEGTGELFF
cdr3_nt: TGTGCTAGCAGCCCGGGACTAGCGGGGGAAGGGACCGGGGAGCTGTTTTTT

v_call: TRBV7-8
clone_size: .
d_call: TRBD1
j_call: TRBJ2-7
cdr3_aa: CASSLGGQGAYEQYF
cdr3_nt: TGTGCCAGCAGCTTAGGGGGACAGGGGGCCTACGAGCAGTACTTC

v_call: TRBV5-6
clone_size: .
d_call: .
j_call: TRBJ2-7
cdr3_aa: CASSERDNSYEQYF
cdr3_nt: TGTGCCAGCAGCGAGCGGGACAACTCCTACGAGCAGTACTTC

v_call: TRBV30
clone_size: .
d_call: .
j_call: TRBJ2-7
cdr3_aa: CAWSVPLAPGEQYF
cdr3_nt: TGTGCCTGGAGTGTACCTCTGGCCCCGGGGGAGCAGTACTTC

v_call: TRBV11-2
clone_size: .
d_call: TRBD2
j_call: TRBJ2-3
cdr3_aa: CASILSGGSTDTQYF
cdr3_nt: TGTGCCAGCATCCTTAGCGGGGGGTCTACAGATACGCAGTATTTT

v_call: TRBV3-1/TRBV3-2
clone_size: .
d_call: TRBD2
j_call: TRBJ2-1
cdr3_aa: CASSLVAGSYNEQFF
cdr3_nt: TGTGCCAGCAGCCTCGTAGCGGGCTCCTACAATGAGCAGTTCTTC

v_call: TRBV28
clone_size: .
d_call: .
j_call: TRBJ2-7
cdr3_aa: CASIGREQYF
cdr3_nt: TGTGCCAGCATAGGTCGGGAGCAGTACTTC

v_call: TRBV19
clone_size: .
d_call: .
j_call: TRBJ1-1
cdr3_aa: CASSRLGGNRNAEAFF
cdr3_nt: TGTGCCAGTAGTAGGCTCGGGGGCAACCGGAACGCTGAAGCTTTCTTT

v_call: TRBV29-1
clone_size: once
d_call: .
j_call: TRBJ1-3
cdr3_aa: CSVDEGVGNTIYF
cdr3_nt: TGCAGCGTTGATGAAGGGGTTGGAAACACCATATATTTT

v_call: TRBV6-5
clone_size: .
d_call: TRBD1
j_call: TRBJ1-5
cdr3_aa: CASRQGIGQPQHF
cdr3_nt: TGTGCCAGCCGACAGGGAATCGGGCAGCCCCAGCATTTT

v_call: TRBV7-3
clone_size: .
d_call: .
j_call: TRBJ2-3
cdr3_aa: CASSYTRTDTQYF
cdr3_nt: TGTGCCAGCAGCTACACACGCACAGATACGCAGTATTTT

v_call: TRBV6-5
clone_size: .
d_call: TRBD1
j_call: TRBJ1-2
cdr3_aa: CASRAPGTGVGGYTF
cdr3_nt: TGTGCCAGCAGAGCCCCCGGGACAGGGGTTGGTGGCTACACCTTC